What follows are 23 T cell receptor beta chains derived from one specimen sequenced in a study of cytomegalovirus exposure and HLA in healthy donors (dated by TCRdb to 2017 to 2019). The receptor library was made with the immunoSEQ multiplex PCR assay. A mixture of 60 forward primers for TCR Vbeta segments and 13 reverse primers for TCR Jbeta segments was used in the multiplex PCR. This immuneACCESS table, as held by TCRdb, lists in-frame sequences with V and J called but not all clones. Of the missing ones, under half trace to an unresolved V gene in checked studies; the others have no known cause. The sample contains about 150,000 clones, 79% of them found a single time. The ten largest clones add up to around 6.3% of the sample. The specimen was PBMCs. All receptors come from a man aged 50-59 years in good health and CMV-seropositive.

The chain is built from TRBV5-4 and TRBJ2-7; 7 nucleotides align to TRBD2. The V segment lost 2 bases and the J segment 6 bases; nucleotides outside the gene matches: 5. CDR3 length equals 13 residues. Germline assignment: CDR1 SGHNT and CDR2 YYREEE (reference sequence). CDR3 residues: CASSFGGSGEQYF. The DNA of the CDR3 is TGTGCCAGCAGCTTCGGGGGGTCTGGCGAGCAGTACTTC.

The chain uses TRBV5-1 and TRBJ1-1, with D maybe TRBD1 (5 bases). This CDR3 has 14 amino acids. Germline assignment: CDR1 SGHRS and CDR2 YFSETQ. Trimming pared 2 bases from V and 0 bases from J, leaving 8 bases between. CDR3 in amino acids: CASSFGRVNTEAFF. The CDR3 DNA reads TGCGCCAGCAGCTTTGGCAGGGTGAACACTGAAGCTTTCTTT.

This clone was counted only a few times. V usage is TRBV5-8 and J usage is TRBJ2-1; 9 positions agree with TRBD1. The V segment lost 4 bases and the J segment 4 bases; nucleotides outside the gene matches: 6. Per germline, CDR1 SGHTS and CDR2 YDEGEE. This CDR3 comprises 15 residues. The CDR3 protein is CASSRGTGTYNEQFF. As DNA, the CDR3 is TGTGCCAGCAGCCGCGGGACAGGGACATACAATGAGCAGTTCTTC.

CDR3 amino acids: CASMFPYQPQHF. The CDR3 DNA reads TGTGCCAGCATGTTCCCGTATCAGCCCCAGCATTTT. The chain combines TRBV6-1 with TRBJ1-5, with D unclear. V was cut by 7 bases and J by 5 bases, with 9 bases left in between. CDR1 is MNHNS, CDR2 SASEGT, per germline. CDR3 length: 12 amino acids.

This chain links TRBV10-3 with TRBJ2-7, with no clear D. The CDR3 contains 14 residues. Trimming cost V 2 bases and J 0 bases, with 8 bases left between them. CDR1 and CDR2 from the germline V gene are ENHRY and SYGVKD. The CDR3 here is CAISEAESSYEQYF. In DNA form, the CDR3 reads TGTGCCATCAGTGAGGCAGAAAGCTCCTACGAGCAGTACTTC.

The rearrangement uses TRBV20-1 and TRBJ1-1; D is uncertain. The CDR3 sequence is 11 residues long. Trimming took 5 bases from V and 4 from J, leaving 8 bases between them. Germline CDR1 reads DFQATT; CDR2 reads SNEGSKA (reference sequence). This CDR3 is CSARTGTEAFF. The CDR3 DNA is TGCAGTGCTCGAACTGGCACTGAAGCTTTCTTT.

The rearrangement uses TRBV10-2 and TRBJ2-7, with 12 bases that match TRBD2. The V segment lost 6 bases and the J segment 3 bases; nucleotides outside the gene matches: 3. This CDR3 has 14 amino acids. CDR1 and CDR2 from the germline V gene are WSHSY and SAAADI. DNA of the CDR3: TGCGCCAGCAGACCGGGACTAGCGGGCTACGAGCAGTACTTC. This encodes CASRPGLAGYEQYF.

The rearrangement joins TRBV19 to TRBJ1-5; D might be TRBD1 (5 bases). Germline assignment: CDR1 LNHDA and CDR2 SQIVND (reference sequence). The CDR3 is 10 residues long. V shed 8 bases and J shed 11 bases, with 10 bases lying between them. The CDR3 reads CASRTSSQHF. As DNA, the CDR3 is TGTGCCAGTCGGACATCCTCCCAGCATTTT. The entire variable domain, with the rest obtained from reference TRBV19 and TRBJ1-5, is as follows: DGGITQSPKYLFRKEGQNVTLSCEQNLNHDAMYWYRQDPGQGLRLIYYSQIVNDFQKGDIAEGYSVSREKKESFPLTVTSAQKNPTAFYLCASRTSSQHFGDGTRLSIL.

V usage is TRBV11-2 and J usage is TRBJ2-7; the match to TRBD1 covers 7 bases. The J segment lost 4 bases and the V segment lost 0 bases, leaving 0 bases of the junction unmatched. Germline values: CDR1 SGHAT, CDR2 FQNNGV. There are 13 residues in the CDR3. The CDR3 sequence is CASSLETGYEQYF. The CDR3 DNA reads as TGTGCCAGCAGCTTAGAGACAGGGTACGAGCAGTACTTC.

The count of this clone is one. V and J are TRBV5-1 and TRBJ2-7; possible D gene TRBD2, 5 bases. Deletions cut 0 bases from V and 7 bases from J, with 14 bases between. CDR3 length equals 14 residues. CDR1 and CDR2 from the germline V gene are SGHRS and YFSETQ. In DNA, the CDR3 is TGCGCCAGCAGCTTGGTGAGGGCGTCGGGGGAGCAGTACTTC. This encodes CASSLVRASGEQYF.

DNA of the CDR3: TGTGCCAGCAGGCGAGGGACTAGCGGCTCCTACGAGCAGTACTTC. Encoded protein: CASRRGTSGSYEQYF. The chain uses TRBV28 and TRBJ2-7; 11 bases are shared with TRBD2. The CDR3 is 15 residues long. Trimming at V came to 6 bases and at J to 0 bases, leaving 4 bases not matched to a gene. Germline-derived CDR1 and CDR2 are MDHEN and SYDVKM.

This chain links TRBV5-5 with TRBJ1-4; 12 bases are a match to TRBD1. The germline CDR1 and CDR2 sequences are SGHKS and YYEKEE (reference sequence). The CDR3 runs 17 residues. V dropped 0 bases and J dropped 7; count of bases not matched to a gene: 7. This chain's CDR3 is CASSLGWGQGAFEKLFF. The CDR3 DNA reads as TGTGCCAGCAGCTTGGGTTGGGGACAGGGGGCCTTTGAAAAACTGTTTTTT.

In nucleotides, the CDR3 is TGCGCCAGCAGCGGCGGTTCCACAGATACGCAGTATTTT. It is translated as CASSGGSTDTQYF. The rearrangement uses TRBV5-1 and TRBJ2-3; D is unresolved. This CDR3 contains 13 residues. V gave up 4 bases and J gave up 2 bases, with 8 bases separating them. Germline assignment: CDR1 SGHRS and CDR2 YFSETQ.

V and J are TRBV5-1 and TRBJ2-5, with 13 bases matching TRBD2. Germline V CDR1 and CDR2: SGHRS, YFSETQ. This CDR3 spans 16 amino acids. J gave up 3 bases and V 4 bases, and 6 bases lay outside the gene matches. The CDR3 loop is CASSPLLAGGKETQYF. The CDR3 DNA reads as TGCGCCAGCAGCCCATTACTAGCGGGAGGGAAAGAGACCCAGTACTTC.

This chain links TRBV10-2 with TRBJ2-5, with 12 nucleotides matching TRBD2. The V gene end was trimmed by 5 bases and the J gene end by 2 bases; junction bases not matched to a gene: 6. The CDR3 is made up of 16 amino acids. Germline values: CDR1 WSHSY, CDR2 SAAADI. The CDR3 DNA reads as TGCGCCAGCAGTCTTGCCGGGACTAGCGGGCAAGAGACCCAGTACTTC. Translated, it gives CASSLAGTSGQETQYF.

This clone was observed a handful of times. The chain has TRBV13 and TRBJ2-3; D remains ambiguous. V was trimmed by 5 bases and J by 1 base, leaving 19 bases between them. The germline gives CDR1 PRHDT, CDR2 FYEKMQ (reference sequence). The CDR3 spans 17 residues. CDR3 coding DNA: TGTGCCAGCAGCCCCTGGGCGATTACCCTCGGCACAGATACGCAGTATTTT. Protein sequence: CASSPWAITLGTDTQYF.

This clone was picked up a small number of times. The CDR3 DNA follows: TGTGCCAGCAGCCCTAACACAGATACGCAGTATTTT. It is translated as CASSPNTDTQYF. The chain recombines TRBV13 with TRBJ2-3; D uncertain. Germline V lookup: CDR1 PRHDT, CDR2 FYEKMQ (reference sequence). This CDR3 is 12 amino acids long. V lost 5 bases, J lost 2 bases, and 5 bases lay in between.

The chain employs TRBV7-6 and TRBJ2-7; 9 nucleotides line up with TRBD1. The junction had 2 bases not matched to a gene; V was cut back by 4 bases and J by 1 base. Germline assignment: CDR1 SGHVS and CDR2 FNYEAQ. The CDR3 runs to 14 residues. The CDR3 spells CASSYGTGSYEQYF. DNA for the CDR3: TGTGCCAGCAGCTATGGGACAGGGTCCTACGAGCAGTACTTC. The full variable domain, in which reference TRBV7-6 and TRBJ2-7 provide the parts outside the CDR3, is GAGVSQSPRYKVTKRGQDVALRCDPISGHVSLYWYRQALGQGPEFLTYFNYEAQQDKSGLPNDRFSAERPEGSISTLTIQRTEQRDSAMYRCASSYGTGSYEQYFGPGTRLTVT.

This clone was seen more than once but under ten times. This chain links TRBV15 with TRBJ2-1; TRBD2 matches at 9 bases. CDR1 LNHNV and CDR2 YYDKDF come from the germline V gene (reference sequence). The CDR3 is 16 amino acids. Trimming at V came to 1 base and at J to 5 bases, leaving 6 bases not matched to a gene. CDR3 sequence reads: CATSRGNSGSHNEQFF. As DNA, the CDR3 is TGTGCCACCAGCAGAGGAAATAGCGGGAGCCACAATGAGCAGTTCTTC.

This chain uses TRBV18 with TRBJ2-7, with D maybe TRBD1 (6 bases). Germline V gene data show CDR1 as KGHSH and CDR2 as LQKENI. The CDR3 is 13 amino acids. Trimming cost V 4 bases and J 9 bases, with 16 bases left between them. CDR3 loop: CASSRAGEFRQYF. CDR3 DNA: TGTGCCAGCTCACGAGCAGGGGAGTTCCGGCAGTACTTC.

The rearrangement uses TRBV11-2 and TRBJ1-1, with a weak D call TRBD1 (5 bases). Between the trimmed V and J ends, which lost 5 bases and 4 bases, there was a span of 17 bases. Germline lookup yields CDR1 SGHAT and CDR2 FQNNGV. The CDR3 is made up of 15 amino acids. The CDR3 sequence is CASSPLRGRVTEAFF. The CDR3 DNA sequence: TGTGCCAGCAGCCCACTAAGGGGAAGGGTCACTGAAGCTTTCTTT. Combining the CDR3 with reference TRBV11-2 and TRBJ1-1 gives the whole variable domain EAGVAQSPRYKIIEKRQSVAFWCNPISGHATLYWYQQILGQGPKLLIQFQNNGVVDDSQLPKDRFSAERLKGVDSTLKIQPAKLEDSAVYLCASSPLRGRVTEAFFGQGTRLTVV.

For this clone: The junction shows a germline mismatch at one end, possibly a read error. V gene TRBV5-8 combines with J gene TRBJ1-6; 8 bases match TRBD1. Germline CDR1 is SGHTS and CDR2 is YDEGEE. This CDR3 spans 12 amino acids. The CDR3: CASSWTGTGSPF. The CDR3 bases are TGTGCCAGCAGCTGGACCGGGACAGGCTCTCCCTTT.

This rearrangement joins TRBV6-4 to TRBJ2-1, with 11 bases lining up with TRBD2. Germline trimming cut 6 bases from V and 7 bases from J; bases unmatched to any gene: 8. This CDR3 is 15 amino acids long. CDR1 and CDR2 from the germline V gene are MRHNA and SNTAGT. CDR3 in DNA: TGTGCCAGCAGCGCCGGGACTAGCGGAGCAAATGAGCAGTTCTTC. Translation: CASSAGTSGANEQFF.